The present T cell receptor beta chain was sequenced within a study of cytotoxic CD8 clonotypes in ibrutinib-treated CLL. Study as a whole: Mean productive templates were under 260,000; mean productive rearrangements were about 89,000. Study-level points and caveats: Sustained-remission and progressing patients were not sampled at matched times. Baseline values of clonality outstripped age-matched healthy donors and followed circulating CD8+ T-cell counts.

The CDR3 length is 13 residues. The V and J ends lost 2 bases and 4 bases respectively, with 8 bases between them. Germline loops: CDR1 MNHEY, CDR2 SVGAGI. Concerning this clone: Antigen: not known.

Target depth was 1 in 200,000 to 1 in 1 million T cells, about 10x per clonotype. Clones were read by immunoSEQ multiplex PCR, and TCRdb kept only the in-frame ones, dropping some. The sample contains over 120,000 clones, 76% of which appear only once. The rearrangement joins TRBV6-5 to TRBJ1-1, with no clear D. This TCR came from a human donor with chronic lymphocytic leukemia. The sequenced sample was PBMCs, obtained after 24 months of ibrutinib treatment. The CDR3 spells CASSYVEGTEAFF. The CDR3 DNA is TGTGCCAGCAGTTACGTCGAGGGCACTGAAGCTTTCTTT.